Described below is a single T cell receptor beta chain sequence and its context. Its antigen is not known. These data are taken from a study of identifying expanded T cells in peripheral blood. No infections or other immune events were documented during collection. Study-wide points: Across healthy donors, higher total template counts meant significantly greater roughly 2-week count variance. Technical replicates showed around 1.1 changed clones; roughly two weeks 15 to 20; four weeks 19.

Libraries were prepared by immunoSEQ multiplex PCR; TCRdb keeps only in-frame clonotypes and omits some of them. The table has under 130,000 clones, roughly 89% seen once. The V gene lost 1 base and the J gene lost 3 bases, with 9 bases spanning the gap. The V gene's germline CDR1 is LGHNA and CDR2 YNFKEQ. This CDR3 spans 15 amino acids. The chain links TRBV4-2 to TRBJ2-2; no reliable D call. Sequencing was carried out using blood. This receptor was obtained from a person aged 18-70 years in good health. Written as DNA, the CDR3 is TGTGCCAGCAGCCAAGTGACCGGAGACACCGGGGAGCTGTTTTTT. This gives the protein CASSQVTGDTGELFF.